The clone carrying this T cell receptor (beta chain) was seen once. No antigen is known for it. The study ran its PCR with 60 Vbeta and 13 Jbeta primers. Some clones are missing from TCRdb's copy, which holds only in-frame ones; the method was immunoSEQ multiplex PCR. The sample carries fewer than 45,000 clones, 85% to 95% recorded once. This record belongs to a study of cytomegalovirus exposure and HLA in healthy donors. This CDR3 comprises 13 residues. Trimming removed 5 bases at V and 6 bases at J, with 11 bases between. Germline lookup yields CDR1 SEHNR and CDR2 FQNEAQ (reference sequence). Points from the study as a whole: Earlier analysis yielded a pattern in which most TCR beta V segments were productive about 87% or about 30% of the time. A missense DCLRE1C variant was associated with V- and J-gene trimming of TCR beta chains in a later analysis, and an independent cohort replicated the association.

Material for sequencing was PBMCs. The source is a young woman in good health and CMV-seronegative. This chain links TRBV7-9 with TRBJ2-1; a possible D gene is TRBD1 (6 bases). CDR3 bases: TGTGCCAGCAGCCCCCCGGACAGCAATGAGCAGTTCTTC. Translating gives CASSPPDSNEQFF.